These 6 T cell receptor beta chains were all obtained from the same sample, sequenced in a study of blood T cell repertoires in COVID-19. Using immunoSEQ multiplex PCR, the repertoire was profiled, and TCRdb retains in-frame clones only, with some absent. The data contain about 78,000 clones, 65% to 85% of them seen just once; the ten biggest clones take up around 5.3%. The sequencing sample was made of peripheral blood. These receptors originate from a man in his sixties with active or convalescent COVID-19.

V gene TRBV9 combines with J gene TRBJ2-2; TRBD2 is a possible D gene (5 bases). The germline V and J ends were trimmed by 0 bases and 7 bases, with 13 bases remaining between them. Per germline, CDR1 SGDLS and CDR2 YYNGEE. The CDR3 totals 15 residues. The CDR3 coding sequence is TGTGCCAGCAGCGTAGATTTAGGGAGTGACGGGGAGCTGTTTTTT. It is translated as CASSVDLGSDGELFF. The variable domain in full, completed from reference TRBV9 and TRBJ2-2, reads DSGVTQTPKHLITATGQRVTLRCSPRSGDLSVYWYQQSLDQGLQFLIQYYNGEERAKGNILERFSAQQFPDLHSELNLSSLELGDSALYFCASSVDLGSDGELFFGEGSRLTVL.

The chain links TRBV7-9 to TRBJ2-7, with 8 bases matching TRBD1. The CDR3 runs 14 residues. V lost 3 bases, J lost 0 bases, and 1 base stayed unmatched. Germline V lookup: CDR1 SEHNR, CDR2 FQNEAQ (reference sequence). The CDR3: CASSLQGASYEQYF. The DNA for the CDR3 is TGTGCCAGCAGCTTGCAGGGGGCCTCCTACGAGCAGTACTTC.

The V call is TRBV29-1, the J call TRBJ2-2, with a tentative D call TRBD2 (5 bases). The V gene lost 4 bases and the J gene lost 3 bases, with 15 bases spanning the gap. The germline V gene encodes CDR1 SQVTM and CDR2 ANQGSEA. The CDR3 consists of 15 residues. The CDR3 reads CSVGEGSYYTGELFF. In nucleotides, the CDR3 is TGCAGCGTTGGCGAGGGCAGTTATTACACCGGGGAGCTGTTTTTT.

The chain uses TRBV21-1 and TRBJ1-6; the D call TRBD1 from the table was never checked on the DNA. TRBV21-1 is designated a pseudogene. The CDR3 spans 17 residues. CDR3 protein: CASKSRTGSSYNSPLHF. CDR3 nucleotide sequence: TGTGCCAGCAAGTCAAGGACAGGGAGCTCCTATAATTCACCCCTCCACTTT.

This chain joins TRBV7-3 and TRBJ2-1, with 10 bases that match TRBD2. J was trimmed by 0 bases and V by 1 base; bases with no gene match: 6. Germline CDR1 and CDR2: SGHTA and FQGTGA. The CDR3 consists of 18 residues. The CDR3 bases are TGTGCCAGCAGCTTAAGTCTAGCGGGGGCCTACTCCTACAATGAGCAGTTCTTC. Amino acid sequence: CASSLSLAGAYSYNEQFF. Based on the CDR3 plus reference TRBV7-3 and TRBJ2-1, the full variable domain is GAGVSQTPSNKVTEKGKYVELRCDPISGHTALYWYRQSLGQGPEFLIYFQGTGAADDSGLPNDRFFAVRPEGSVSTLKIQRTERGDSAVYLCASSLSLAGAYSYNEQFFGPGTRLTVL.

This clone was found once. The genes are TRBV7-9 and TRBJ2-5; possibly TRBD1 for D (6 bases). CDR3 length: 14 amino acids. The germline V gene has CDR1 SEHNR and CDR2 FQNEAQ (reference sequence). Trimming removed 1 base from V and 5 bases from J, with 11 bases in between. The CDR3 DNA reads TGTGCCAGCAGCTTAGGAGGGGGTATCGAGACCCAGTACTTC. It is translated as CASSLGGGIETQYF.